Listed below are T cell receptor beta chains from one sample, sequenced in a study of blood T cell repertoires in COVID-19. Data came from immunoSEQ multiplex PCR; TCRdb stores just in-frame clones and leaves some out. The sample has around 270,000 clones; about 89% are singletons. Sequenced input: peripheral blood. These receptors all stem from a man aged 35-49 years with acute or convalescent COVID-19. The CDR3 runs from the conserved cysteine through the conserved F or W. Fields, in order: V gene, CDR3 protein.

TRBV2	CASSPSAGELFF
TRBV3-1/TRBV3-2	CASSQEGDRVNYGYTF
TRBV19	CASSISGWSPLHF
TRBV5-4	CASREGTGTDTQYF
TRBV5-1	CASSMGVSTDTQYF
TRBV3-1/TRBV3-2	CASSPTGGPQYEQYF
TRBV11-3	CASSTLGTSGFEEQFF
TRBV19	CASSISQGKENQPQHF
TRBV5-1	CASSSETVLGTDTQYF
TRBV4-1	CASSQGGTSGGELDTQYF
TRBV2	CASSAQGPDNSPLHF
TRBV7-8	CASSRGTGLNEKLFF
TRBV7-8	CASRQSYEQYF